The rows below give T cell receptor beta chains drawn from one sample of a study of cytomegalovirus exposure and HLA in healthy donors. Method: immunoSEQ multiplex PCR; TCRdb's copy keeps in-frame clones and lacks some. Found here are roughly 180,000 clones, about 82% of them singletons; the top ten hold 2.4%. Input material: PBMCs. The source is a male donor in good health and CMV-seronegative. CDR3s include the opening cysteine and the closing phenylalanine or tryptophan. A D gene is named only where the DNA matches it firmly. Only part of the rows carry a size: once, few, many, or a class if the clone is expanded.

j_call d_call clone_size v_call cdr3_aa cdr3_nt
TRBJ1-3 . . TRBV5-1 CASSLAGESSGNTIYF TGCGCCAGCAGCTTGGCCGGGGAGAGCTCTGGAAACACCATATATTTT
TRBJ2-3 TRBD2 once TRBV9 CASSPTRDYPDTQYF TGTGCCAGCAGTCCCACCCGGGACTACCCAGATACGCAGTATTTT
TRBJ2-2 . . TRBV7-9 CASSLSLSGASTGELFF TGTGCCAGCAGCTTATCGTTATCAGGGGCGAGCACCGGGGAGCTGTTTTTT
TRBJ2-1 . . TRBV29-1 CSVELVSYNEQFF TGCAGCGTTGAATTGGTCAGCTACAATGAGCAGTTCTTC
TRBJ2-3 . few TRBV4-1 CASRGALSSTDTQYF TGCGCCAGCAGGGGAGCCCTATCTAGCACAGATACGCAGTATTTT
TRBJ1-5 . . TRBV19 CASSIGGGPGNQPQHF TGTGCCAGTAGTATAGGTGGGGGCCCTGGCAATCAGCCCCAGCATTTT
TRBJ2-1 TRBD1 . TRBV5-6 CASSPGQGAHNEQFF TGTGCCAGCAGCCCCGGACAGGGGGCCCACAATGAGCAGTTCTTC
TRBJ1-2 . . TRBV10-2 CATTTGPGNGYTF TGCGCCACCACGACAGGCCCGGGGAATGGCTACACCTTC
TRBJ2-7 . . TRBV9 CASSRTSGSSYEQYF TGTGCCAGCAGCCGAACCTCTGGGAGCTCCTACGAGCAGTACTTC
TRBJ2-7 . . TRBV15 CATSRDQVEGYEQYF TGTGCCACCAGCAGAGATCAAGTGGAGGGCTACGAGCAGTACTTC
TRBJ1-1 . . TRBV5-1 CASSPPPQAGNTEAFF TGCGCCAGCAGCCCCCCCCCTCAGGCGGGCAACACTGAAGCTTTCTTT
TRBJ1-4 . few TRBV7-9 CASSSRVTNEKLFF TGTGCCAGCAGCTCCAGGGTGACTAATGAAAAACTGTTTTTT
TRBJ2-1 TRBD1 . TRBV18 CASSPTRQGQDNEQFF TGTGCCAGCTCACCAACTAGACAGGGCCAAGACAATGAGCAGTTCTTC
TRBJ2-1 TRBD2 . TRBV2 CASSEWRAGGSYNEQFF TGTGCCAGCAGTGAGTGGCGGGCGGGGGGTTCCTACAATGAGCAGTTCTTC
TRBJ1-2 . once TRBV4-2 CASSQDQAGLVNYGYTF TGTGCCAGCAGCCAAGATCAGGCTGGATTGGTCAACTATGGCTACACCTTC
TRBJ2-7 TRBD1 . TRBV5-4 CASSGRDRAVYEQYF TGTGCCAGCAGCGGACGGGACAGGGCTGTCTACGAGCAGTACTTC
TRBJ2-7 . . TRBV18 CASSPPLSGSEQYF TGTGCCAGCTCACCACCACTATCGGGGTCCGAGCAGTACTTC
TRBJ2-7 . . TRBV27 CARAAETPSYEQYF TGTGCCAGGGCAGCGGAAACCCCCTCCTACGAGCAGTACTTC
TRBJ1-6 . . TRBV7-9 CASSSREAYNSPLHF TGTGCCAGCAGCTCAAGGGAGGCTTATAATTCACCCCTCCACTTT
TRBJ1-6 . . TRBV5-1 CASSLDSIYNSPLHF TGCGCCAGCAGCTTGGACAGTATCTATAATTCACCCCTCCACTTT
TRBJ1-1 . few TRBV7-6 CASSPMGLNTEAFF TGTGCCAGCAGCCCAATGGGGCTCAACACTGAAGCTTTCTTT
TRBJ2-5 . . TRBV20-1 CSARDSWTQYF TGCAGTGCTAGAGATAGTTGGACCCAGTACTTC
TRBJ2-5 TRBD1 . TRBV9 CASSVRGGLETQYF TGTGCCAGCAGCGTAAGAGGGGGCTTGGAGACCCAGTACTTC
TRBJ1-3 . . TRBV28 CASSFRRGPTSGNTIYF TGTGCCAGCAGTTTTCGTCGTGGGCCGACCTCTGGAAACACCATATATTTT
TRBJ1-1 . few TRBV29-1 CSVEKHRLNTEAFF TGCAGCGTTGAAAAGCACAGGTTGAACACTGAAGCTTTCTTT
TRBJ1-4 TRBD1 . TRBV10-2 CASSENRGLQEKLFF TGCGCCAGCAGTGAGAACAGGGGGCTACAAGAAAAACTGTTTTTT
TRBJ2-5 TRBD1 . TRBV11-2 CASSHQGAKETQYF TGTGCCAGCAGCCACCAGGGGGCTAAGGAGACCCAGTACTTC
TRBJ1-1 TRBD1 . TRBV9 CASSVEGAGAMAFF TGTGCCAGCAGCGTAGAGGGGGCTGGGGCGATGGCTTTCTTT
TRBJ2-7 . once TRBV28 CASSPPTGFPTYEQYF TGTGCCAGCAGCCCCCCGACAGGATTCCCTACCTACGAGCAGTACTTC
TRBJ2-1 TRBD2 few TRBV10-2 CASRLAGQNGEQFF TGCGCCAGCAGACTAGCGGGACAGAATGGTGAGCAGTTCTTC
TRBJ2-5 TRBD2 . TRBV7-6 CASSLAPSGREETQYF TGTGCCAGCAGCTTAGCGCCTAGCGGGAGGGAAGAGACCCAGTACTTC
TRBJ1-1 . . TRBV5-4 CASSLEGTEAFF TGTGCCAGCAGCTTGGAGGGGACTGAAGCTTTCTTT
TRBJ1-5 . . TRBV2 CASMDSMVGNQPQHF TGTGCCAGCATGGACAGCATGGTGGGGAATCAGCCCCAGCATTTT
TRBJ1-2 . . TRBV11-1 CASSFGQNYGYTF TGTGCCAGCAGCTTTGGACAGAACTATGGCTACACCTTC
TRBJ2-1 TRBD1 . TRBV10-1 CANYRDSTYNEQFF TGCGCCAATTACCGGGACAGCACCTACAATGAGCAGTTCTTC
TRBJ1-4 TRBD1 . TRBV18 CASSPGQSNEKLFF TGTGCCAGCTCACCGGGACAGAGTAATGAAAAACTGTTTTTT
TRBJ1-3 TRBD1 . TRBV28 CASSPIQGAPGNTIYF TGTGCCAGCAGTCCCATTCAGGGGGCTCCTGGAAACACCATATATTTT
TRBJ1-2 . . TRBV27 CASRGGQTANYGYTF TGTGCCAGCAGGGGCGGACAGACAGCTAACTATGGCTACACCTTC
TRBJ2-7 . . TRBV4-3 CASSRDTTYEQYF TGCGCCAGCAGCCGGGACACCACCTACGAGCAGTACTTC
TRBJ2-7 TRBD1 . TRBV5-6 CASSPTGIYEQYF TGTGCCAGCAGCCCGACAGGGATCTACGAGCAGTACTTC
TRBJ2-7 . few TRBV6-5 CASSYGSRTYEQYF TGTGCCAGCAGTTACGGGAGTAGGACCTACGAGCAGTACTTC
TRBJ1-1 TRBD1 once TRBV28 CASSKGARAFF TGTGCCAGCAGCAAGGGGGCGCGGGCTTTCTTT
TRBJ1-1 TRBD1 . TRBV7-9 CASTSGTGGIRNTEAFF TGTGCCAGCACCTCCGGGACAGGGGGTATCAGGAACACTGAAGCTTTCTTT
TRBJ2-7 TRBD1 . TRBV19 CASRKSGTGGYEQYF TGTGCCAGTCGTAAGTCGGGGACAGGGGGGTACGAGCAGTACTTC
TRBJ2-7 TRBD1 once TRBV13 CASSLYWTGSNYEQYF TGTGCCAGCAGCTTATACTGGACAGGGAGTAATTACGAGCAGTACTTC
TRBJ2-3 TRBD2 . TRBV5-1 CASSRGTSGRPGDTQYF TGCGCCAGCAGCAGGGGGACTAGCGGGAGGCCGGGGGATACGCAGTATTTT
TRBJ2-3 . . TRBV2 CASSTLLLTDTQYF TGTGCCAGCAGTACCTTATTACTCACAGATACGCAGTATTTT
TRBJ1-2 TRBD1 . TRBV9 CASSESRDRIAYGYTF TGTGCCAGCAGCGAAAGCCGGGACAGAATTGCCTATGGCTACACCTTC
TRBJ2-7 TRBD1 once TRBV6-1 CASSQAGTGIYEQYF TGTGCCAGCAGCCAGGCCGGGACAGGGATATACGAGCAGTACTTC
TRBJ2-3 . . TRBV27 CASNPGLPTSTDTQYF TGTGCCAGCAACCCTGGGCTTCCCACTAGCACAGATACGCAGTATTTT